A single sample is the source of the 18 T cell receptor beta chains below, sequenced in a study of graft-versus-host responses after intestinal transplantation. TCRdb keeps only in-frame clones here, not all; method: immunoSEQ multiplex PCR. The top ten hold about 0.3% of the sample, which has about 90,000 clones, roughly 89% seen once. Their target antigens are unknown. The specimen comprised unstimulated CD4+ T cells sorted from spleen or lymph node cells, sampled before intestinal transplant. These receptors were taken from a human donor who received an intestinal transplant.

This chain uses TRBV19 with TRBJ1-1; D might be TRBD1 (5 bases). V was clipped by 4 bases and J by 0 bases, with 15 bases between them. The CDR3 runs to 16 residues. Per the germline V gene, CDR1 is LNHDA and CDR2 is SQIVND (reference sequence). In DNA form, the CDR3 reads TGTGCCAGTAGTAGCAGGGCGAACAGACTGAACACTGAAGCTTTCTTT. It encodes CASSSRANRLNTEAFF.

The rearrangement links TRBV18 to TRBJ2-5; no firm D call. With the DNA end fitting TRBJ2-7 better, the J assignment may be wrong. Germline lookup yields CDR1 KGHSH and CDR2 LQKENI. This CDR3 spans 13 amino acids. CDR3 coding DNA: TGTGCCAGCTCACCAATTAAACATGACGAGCAGTACTTC. Its protein product is CASSPIKHDEQYF.

The chain employs TRBV5-4 and TRBJ2-7; 9 bases fit TRBD2. With 5 bases clipped from V and 5 bases from J, the junction kept 8 bases outside the gene matches. The length of the CDR3 is 14 residues. CDR1 and CDR2 from the germline V gene are SGHNT and YYREEE (reference sequence). CDR3 loop: CASRKTSGAHEQYF. In DNA form, the CDR3 reads TGTGCCAGCAGAAAGACTAGCGGCGCCCACGAGCAGTACTTC.

The chain recombines TRBV7-9 with TRBJ2-5; 8 nucleotides line up with TRBD1. CDR3 length: 14 amino acids. Trimming took 2 bases from V and 5 from J; bases not matched to a gene: 4. The germline V gene has CDR1 SEHNR and CDR2 FQNEAQ (reference sequence). This CDR3 reads CASSLSGGVETQYF. The CDR3 nucleotides are TGTGCCAGCAGCTTATCAGGGGGCGTCGAGACCCAGTACTTC.

The V and J genes are TRBV28 and TRBJ2-1; 14 bases line up with TRBD2. Germline V gene sequence: CDR1 MDHEN, CDR2 SYDVKM. The V and J ends lost 2 bases and 7 bases, in that order; junction bases with no gene match: 4. The CDR3 extends over 16 amino acids. DNA for the CDR3: TGTGCCAGCAGTTTAGGGGGACTAGCGGGAGCTAATGAGCAGTTCTTC. It codes for CASSLGGLAGANEQFF.

This clone has just one count. The rearrangement links TRBV14 to TRBJ1-1; D may be TRBD1 (5 bases). This CDR3 has 16 residues. The V gene's germline CDR1 is SGHDN and CDR2 FVKESK. V dropped 2 bases and J dropped 1 base, with 14 bases sitting between them. The CDR3 region is CASSQMGQGTNTEAFF. CDR3 coding DNA: TGTGCCAGCAGCCAAATGGGGCAGGGTACGAACACTGAAGCTTTCTTT. Drawing the rest from reference TRBV14 and TRBJ1-1, the complete variable domain is EAGVTQFPSHSVIEKGQTVTLRCDPISGHDNLYWYRRVMGKEIKFLLHFVKESKQDESGMPNNRFLAERTGGTYSTLKVQPAELEDSGVYFCASSQMGQGTNTEAFFGQGTRLTVV.

This chain links TRBV28 with TRBJ2-5; D is possibly TRBD1 or TRBD2 (5 bases each). CDR3 length: 14 amino acids. V gave up 5 bases and J gave up 2 bases, with 12 bases separating them. The germline CDR1 and CDR2 sequences are MDHEN and SYDVKM. This CDR3 is CASSVLGPQETQYF. The CDR3 nucleotides read TGTGCCAGCAGTGTTCTGGGACCTCAAGAGACCCAGTACTTC.

This clone has only one observation. The chain carries TRBV11-2 and TRBJ1-5, with 7 bases that match TRBD1. From germline, CDR1 is SGHAT and CDR2 FQNNGV. The CDR3 is made up of 15 amino acids. J lost 6 bases, V lost 0 bases, and 5 bases had no gene match. The CDR3 protein is CASSLDDRARQPQHF. CDR3 in DNA: TGTGCCAGCAGCTTAGATGACAGGGCACGTCAGCCCCAGCATTTT.

This clone was seen more than once but under ten times. The CDR3 sequence: CASSYSLVSGEPTYF. The CDR3 DNA reads as TGTGCCAGCAGTTACTCGTTGGTGAGCGGGGAGCCCACCTACTTC. The V and J genes are TRBV6-5 and TRBJ2-7, with 7 bases that match TRBD2. The J segment lost 13 bases and the V segment lost 0 bases, leaving 15 bases of the junction unmatched. The CDR3 has 15 amino acids. Germline lookup yields CDR1 MNHEY and CDR2 SVGAGI.

A single count supports this clone. This chain links TRBV2 with TRBJ2-1; the D gene is possibly TRBD1 (6 bases). The CDR3 has 15 amino acids. CDR1 SNHLY and CDR2 FYNNEI come from the germline V gene. V shed 6 bases and J shed 8 bases, with 20 bases lying between them. CDR3 bases: TGTGCCAGCAGCCCCCAGGGGCTTGCTGTCGATGAGCAGTTCTTC. Translating gives CASSPQGLAVDEQFF.

The rearrangement uses TRBV5-1 and TRBJ1-1, with a weak D call TRBD1 (5 bases). Germline values: CDR1 SGHRS, CDR2 YFSETQ. This CDR3 contains 14 residues. V lost 4 bases, J lost 0 bases, and 10 bases lay in between. CDR3 sequence (DNA): TGCGCCAGCAGCCCCGGGACGTTGAACACTGAAGCTTTCTTT. It encodes CASSPGTLNTEAFF.

The chain has TRBV6-5 and TRBJ2-5; 10 bases map to TRBD2. Germline V gene lookup returns CDR1 MNHEY and CDR2 SVGAGI. This CDR3 has 15 amino acids. The V gene end was trimmed by 4 bases and the J gene end by 1 base; junction bases not matched to a gene: 3. CDR3 nucleotide sequence: TGTGCCAGCAGTTTAGCGGGAGGTCTCCAAGAGACCCAGTACTTC. Its translation: CASSLAGGLQETQYF.

This chain links TRBV7-8 with TRBJ2-7; D is ambiguous. Germline V CDR1 and CDR2: SGHVS, FQNEAQ. Trimming left V 5 bases short and J 10 bases short, with 12 bases between. The CDR3 is 11 amino acids. The DNA of the CDR3 is TGTGCCAGCAGCCTAACTACTCGTCAGTACTTC. Translating gives CASSLTTRQYF.

J is TRBJ2-7 and V is TRBV7-3, with D maybe TRBD2 (6 bases). From germline, CDR1 is SGHTA and CDR2 FQGTGA. The CDR3 totals 13 residues. The V end lost 5 bases, the J end lost 6 bases, and 14 bases lay between the germline ends. This chain's CDR3 is CASSPGVAVEQYF. CDR3 in DNA: TGTGCCAGCAGCCCGGGGGTAGCGGTCGAGCAGTACTTC.

V and J are TRBV5-1 and TRBJ2-6; no clear D gene. CDR1 and CDR2 from the germline V gene are SGHRS and YFSETQ. This CDR3 comprises 14 residues. V gave up 6 bases and J gave up 3 bases, with 10 bases separating them. The chain's CDR3 is CASTMTSGANVLTF. DNA of the CDR3: TGCGCCAGCACCATGACGAGTGGGGCCAACGTCCTGACTTTC. Filled out from reference TRBV5-1 and TRBJ2-6, the complete variable domain reads KAGVTQTPRYLIKTRGQQVTLSCSPISGHRSVSWYQQTPGQGLQFLFEYFSETQRNKGNFPGRFSGRQFSNSRSEMNVSTLELGDSALYLCASTMTSGANVLTFGAGSRLTVL.

The rearrangement links TRBV30 to TRBJ2-1; 10 bases are shared with TRBD1. This CDR3 contains 13 residues. The V gene end was trimmed by 5 bases and the J gene end by 8 bases; junction bases not matched to a gene: 6. The germline V gene has CDR1 GTSNPN and CDR2 SVGIG (reference sequence). The CDR3 is CAWRDRGQDEQFF. The CDR3 bases are TGTGCCTGGCGGGACAGGGGTCAAGATGAGCAGTTCTTC.

The V call is TRBV12-5, the J call TRBJ2-3, with D maybe TRBD2 (5 bases). This CDR3 is 14 amino acids long. Germline loops: CDR1 LGHNT, CDR2 FRNRAP. Trimming took 1 base from V and 3 from J, leaving 8 bases between them. The CDR3 region is CASGLDRDTDTQYF. CDR3 nucleotide sequence: TGTGCTAGTGGTTTGGACCGGGATACAGATACGCAGTATTTT.

The chain has TRBV6-5 and TRBJ1-5, with D possibly matching TRBD1 (6 bases). The CDR3 is 15 amino acids. Germline V gene sequence: CDR1 MNHEY, CDR2 SVGAGI. V lost 5 bases and J 7 bases, leaving 18 bases between the germline ends. CDR3 DNA sequence: TGTGCCAGCAGTAGGGGGGACGGGCTAGGACAGCCCCAGCATTTT. Its translation: CASSRGDGLGQPQHF.